These 21 T cell receptor beta chains were sequenced from one sample in a study of CD8 T cells in ankylosing spondylitis. Study results and limitations: In ankylosing spondylitis blood, a motif of seven to nine highly homologous TCR beta variants appeared characteristic.

Antigens for these TCRs are unknown. TCRdb independently ran MiXCR on the 5' RACE reads; one entry per CDR3 protein. The sample includes around 770,000 distinct CDR3 sequences, 19% of them seen just once. Sequencing input: blood, either unsorted or a sorted T cell fraction (not recorded which). These receptors came from a male donor with ankylosing spondylitis.

The gene calls are TRBV4-1 and TRBJ2-5; TRBD2 matches 8 bases. V lost 1 base, J lost 1 base, and 8 bases stayed unmatched. This CDR3 has 17 residues. The V gene's germline CDR1 is MGHRA and CDR2 YSYEKL. This CDR3 is CASSQVRSGLAQETQYF. The CDR3 DNA sequence: TGCGCCAGCAGCCAAGTCAGATCCGGACTAGCCCAAGAGACCCAGTACTTC.

A few counts support this clonotype. The V and J genes are TRBV12-3 or TRBV12-4 and TRBJ2-2; tentatively, D is TRBD2 (5 bases). There are 16 residues in the CDR3. Trimming took 5 bases from V and 3 from J, leaving 16 bases between them. The CDR3 DNA reads TGTGCCAGCAGTCAAGACGGGAACAGTTACACCGGGGAGCTGTTTTTT. It encodes CASSQDGNSYTGELFF.

The chain couples TRBV20-1 to TRBJ1-5; TRBD1 is a possible D gene (6 bases). The CDR3 is 14 residues long. Per the germline V gene, CDR1 is DFQATT and CDR2 is SNEGSKA (reference sequence). With 6 bases removed from V and 2 bases from J, the gap between germline ends came to 14 bases. The CDR3 coding sequence is TGCAGTGCCGCAACAGGGTATGGCAATCAGCCCCAGCATTTT. Its translation: CSAATGYGNQPQHF.

The sample holds a few counts of this clonotype. The gene calls are TRBV2 and TRBJ2-5; D unresolved. Germline CDR1 SNHLY, CDR2 FYNNEI. V was shortened by 1 base and J by 2 bases, with 11 bases between the two germline ends. CDR3 length equals 15 residues. DNA of the CDR3: TGTGCCAGCAGTGAAGGAAGGGCTACACAAGAGACCCAGTACTTC. This encodes CASSEGRATQETQYF. Full variable domain (outside the CDR3, taken from reference TRBV2 and TRBJ2-5): EPEVTQTPSHQVTQMGQEVILRCVPISNHLYFYWYRQILGQKVEFLVSFYNNEISEKSEIFDDQFSVERPDGSNFTLKIRSTKLEDSAMYFCASSEGRATQETQYFGPGTRLLVL.

This clonotype has just one count. V usage is TRBV5-1 and J usage is TRBJ2-2, with D perhaps matching TRBD1 (6 bases). Germline-derived CDR1 and CDR2 are SGHRS and YFSETQ. CDR3 length: 15 amino acids. V was trimmed by 0 bases and J by 4 bases, leaving 10 bases between them. The CDR3 DNA follows: TGCGCCAGCAGCTTGGACCAGGGGACCACCGGGGAGCTGTTTTTT. Its translation: CASSLDQGTTGELFF.

The V and J genes are TRBV11-2 and TRBJ2-5; D uncertain. This CDR3 is built from 15 residues. The germline V gene has CDR1 SGHAT and CDR2 FQNNGV. The germline V and J ends were trimmed by 1 base and 0 bases, with 9 bases remaining between them. The DNA for the CDR3 is TGTGCCAGCAGCTTAGCCGCGGCGGACCAAGAGACCCAGTACTTC. Translated: CASSLAAADQETQYF.

The chain combines TRBV5-1 with TRBJ2-1; perhaps D is TRBD1 or TRBD2 (6 bases each). CDR1 and CDR2 from the germline V gene are SGHRS and YFSETQ. The V gene lost 4 bases and the J gene lost 7 bases, with 18 bases spanning the gap. The CDR3 is made up of 15 amino acids. The CDR3, as DNA: TGCGCCAGCAGCGACAGAGGGGGGAATTTGAATGAGCAGTTCTTC. Translation gives CASSDRGGNLNEQFF.

This clonotype has only a few counts. The genes are TRBV2 and TRBJ2-1; possible D gene TRBD1, 6 bases. V lost 6 bases to trimming and J lost 2 bases, with 11 bases between them. This CDR3 has 14 amino acids. The germline gives CDR1 SNHLY, CDR2 FYNNEI. CDR3 protein: CASRAGTTYNEQFF. As DNA, the CDR3 is TGTGCCAGCAGGGCCGGGACAACCTACAATGAGCAGTTCTTC. Drawing the rest from reference TRBV2 and TRBJ2-1, the complete variable domain is EPEVTQTPSHQVTQMGQEVILRCVPISNHLYFYWYRQILGQKVEFLVSFYNNEISEKSEIFDDQFSVERPDGSNFTLKIRSTKLEDSAMYFCASRAGTTYNEQFFGPGTRLTVL.

This clonotype was recorded a few times. The CDR3 nucleotides are TGTGCCAGCAGCTTAGTTACAGGAAAAGAGACCCAGTACTTC. As protein: CASSLVTGKETQYF. The chain couples TRBV11-2 to TRBJ2-5, with D perhaps TRBD1 (5 bases). The V gene lost 1 base and the J gene lost 3 bases, with 9 bases spanning the gap. The CDR3 runs 14 residues. The germline V gene encodes CDR1 SGHAT and CDR2 FQNNGV.

The V and J genes are TRBV20-1 and TRBJ1-1, with a possible D match to TRBD1 (5 bases). Germline lookup yields CDR1 DFQATT and CDR2 SNEGSKA (reference sequence). V was trimmed by 3 bases and J by 2 bases, leaving 16 bases between them. The CDR3 has 15 amino acids. In nucleotides, the CDR3 is TGCAGTGCTAGCCCTGTCAGGGCCCACAACACTGAAGCTTTCTTT. Its protein is CSASPVRAHNTEAFF.

This chain uses TRBV20-1 with TRBJ1-5; TRBD1 matches at 12 bases. Germline lookup yields CDR1 DFQATT and CDR2 SNEGSKA (reference sequence). This CDR3 spans 16 amino acids. V was pared by 3 bases and J by 4 bases, with 7 bases of the junction left unmatched. For the CDR3, the DNA is TGCAGTGCTAGGAGGGTGGGACAGGGGGCGAATCAGCCCCAGCATTTT. Its translation is CSARRVGQGANQPQHF.

This clonotype has more than one count but fewer than ten. The chain is built from TRBV4-1 and TRBJ2-7; possibly TRBD1 or TRBD2 for D (5 bases each). Germline-derived CDR1 and CDR2 are MGHRA and YSYEKL. The CDR3 spans 14 residues. Trimming took 1 base from V and 2 from J, leaving 9 bases between them. The CDR3 nucleotides are TGCGCCAGCAGCCAAGTCCCGGGGCCCTACGAGCAGTACTTC. Its translation is CASSQVPGPYEQYF.

The table lists this clonotype with many counts. V and J are TRBV24-1 and TRBJ2-6; D remains ambiguous. Germline V gene data show CDR1 as KGHDR and CDR2 as SFDVKD. V lost 6 bases to trimming and J lost 0 bases, with 2 bases between them. This CDR3 contains 13 residues. The CDR3 here is CATSLSGANVLTF. CDR3 DNA: TGTGCCACCAGTCTCTCTGGGGCCAACGTCCTGACTTTC.

This clonotype came up a few times. The rearrangement joins TRBV29-1 to TRBJ2-1, with D hard to call. The V end was cut by 0 bases, the J end by 10 bases, with 13 bases between. The CDR3 has 13 amino acids. The germline CDR1 and CDR2 sequences are SQVTM and ANQGSEA. The CDR3 region has the DNA TGCAGCGTTGAAGATCGCAGTCTGGGGGAGCAGTTCTTC. Translating it yields CSVEDRSLGEQFF.

V usage is TRBV20-1 and J usage is TRBJ2-5; 11 bases map to TRBD1. This CDR3 is built from 15 residues. Per germline, CDR1 DFQATT and CDR2 SNEGSKA (reference sequence). Trimming at V came to 6 bases and at J to 3 bases, leaving 9 bases not matched to a gene. CDR3 nucleotide sequence: TGCAGTGCAGCCCCCGGGACAGGGGGGAAAGAGACCCAGTACTTC. Translating gives CSAAPGTGGKETQYF.

The CDR3 nucleotides are TGTGCCAGCTCATCTCCCCCCGGGACTGACTCCTACAATGAGCAGTTCTTC. Its protein is CASSSPPGTDSYNEQFF. The chain uses TRBV18 and TRBJ2-1, with a tentative D call TRBD2 (6 bases). V was shortened by 5 bases and J by 0 bases, with 17 bases between the two germline ends. Germline lookup yields CDR1 KGHSH and CDR2 LQKENI. CDR3 length: 17 residues.

The chain has TRBV12-3 or TRBV12-4 and TRBJ1-5; 7 bases match TRBD1. V lost 6 bases to trimming and J lost 2 bases; unmatched junction nucleotides: 7. The CDR3 sequence is 15 residues long. The CDR3 coding sequence is TGTGCCAGCAGCACTAAGGGGGCGGGCAATCAGCCCCAGCATTTT. Protein product: CASSTKGAGNQPQHF.

In its sample, this clonotype was seen many times. This sequence joins TRBV7-8 and TRBJ2-5, with TRBD2 matching 8 bases. With V trimmed by 4 bases and J by 4 bases, 17 bases remained unmatched. The CDR3 is made up of 18 amino acids. From germline, CDR1 is SGHVS and CDR2 FQNEAQ. The CDR3 is CASSSRQKAGVNRETQYF. DNA of the CDR3: TGTGCCAGCAGCTCCCGGCAAAAAGCGGGAGTTAATCGAGAGACCCAGTACTTC.

This clonotype was seen a handful of times. This chain links TRBV6-5 with TRBJ1-1; D uncertain. Trimming left V 2 bases short and J 4 bases short, with 14 bases between. Germline V lookup: CDR1 MNHEY, CDR2 SVGAGI. The CDR3 sequence is 15 residues long. The CDR3 nucleotides read TGTGCCAGCAGTTACGTCTACTCTTTGGGCACTGAAGCTTTCTTT. Its translation is CASSYVYSLGTEAFF.

The rearrangement uses TRBV28 and TRBJ2-1, with a tentative D call TRBD1 (6 bases). Germline V gene lookup returns CDR1 MDHEN and CDR2 SYDVKM. There are 12 residues in the CDR3. Trimming removed 6 bases at V and 10 bases at J, with 13 bases between. The CDR3 loop reads CASSRTGTEQFF. As DNA, the CDR3 is TGTGCCAGCAGCCGGACCGGGACAGAGCAGTTCTTC.

This clonotype was seen repeatedly, ten times or more. DNA for the CDR3: TGTGCCAGCAGTTTCAGGGGGACGAACACTGAAGCTTTCTTT. It codes for CASSFRGTNTEAFF. V gene TRBV12-3 or TRBV12-4 combines with J gene TRBJ1-1; the match to TRBD1 covers 7 bases. This CDR3 spans 14 amino acids. V shed 3 bases and J 1 base; nucleotides not matched to a gene: 2.